The TCR beta chain described here comes from a study of T-cell reconstitution after alpha-beta-depleted transplantation in children. For TCRbeta, the library was prepared with unique molecular identifiers. TCRdb used MiXCR to reprocess the PCR reads, holding one entry per CDR3 protein. The sample carries around 500,000 distinct CDR3 sequences, around 12% recorded once. V lost 3 bases, J lost 4 bases, and 16 bases lay in between. This CDR3 comprises 16 residues. V usage is TRBV12-3 or TRBV12-4 and J usage is TRBJ2-1; no definite D call. This clonotype originated in a human donor who donated a stem cell graft to a child with combined immunodeficiency. This specimen was PBMCs from the stem cell graft donor, taken from the stem cell graft. The CDR3 loop is CASSFFRPGPYNEQFF. CDR3 nucleotide sequence: TGTGCCAGCAGTTTTTTTCGTCCCGGGCCGTACAATGAGCAGTTCTTC.